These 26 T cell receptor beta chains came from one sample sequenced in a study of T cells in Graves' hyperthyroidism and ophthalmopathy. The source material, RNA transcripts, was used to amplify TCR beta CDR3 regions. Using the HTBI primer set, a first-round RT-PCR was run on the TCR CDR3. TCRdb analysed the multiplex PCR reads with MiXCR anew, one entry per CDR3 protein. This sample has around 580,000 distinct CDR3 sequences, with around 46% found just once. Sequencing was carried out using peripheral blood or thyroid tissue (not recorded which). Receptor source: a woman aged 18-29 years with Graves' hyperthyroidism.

The DNA of the CDR3 is TGCAGTGCACTCTGGAGAGCGGGAGGGCCTGGCAAAAACATTCAGTACTTC. Protein: CSALWRAGGPGKNIQYF. This chain links TRBV20-1 with TRBJ2-7; 10 bases align to TRBD2. The tail of the sequence fits TRBJ2-4 better, so the J call may be wrong. The V gene's germline CDR1 is DFQATT and CDR2 SNEGSKA (reference sequence). The CDR3 totals 17 residues.

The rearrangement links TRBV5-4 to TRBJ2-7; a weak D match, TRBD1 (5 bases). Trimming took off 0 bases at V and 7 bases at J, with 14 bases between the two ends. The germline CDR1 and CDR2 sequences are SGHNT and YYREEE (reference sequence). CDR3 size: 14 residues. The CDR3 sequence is CASSLGTPYEEQYF. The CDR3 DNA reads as TGTGCCAGCAGCTTGGGGACACCGTACGAAGAGCAGTACTTC.

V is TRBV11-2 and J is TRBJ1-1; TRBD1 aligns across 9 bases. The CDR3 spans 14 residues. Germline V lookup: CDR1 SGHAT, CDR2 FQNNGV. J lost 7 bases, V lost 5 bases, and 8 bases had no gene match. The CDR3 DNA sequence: TGTGCCAGCAGCCCCGACAGGGGGGGCGGTGAAGCTTTCTTT. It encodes CASSPDRGGGEAFF.

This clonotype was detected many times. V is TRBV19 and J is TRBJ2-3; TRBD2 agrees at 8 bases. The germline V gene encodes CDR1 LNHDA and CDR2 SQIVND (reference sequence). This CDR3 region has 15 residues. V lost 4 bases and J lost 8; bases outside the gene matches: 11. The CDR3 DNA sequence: TGTGCCAGTAGTAGGGCGGGAGGTCCTCAGGGTACGCAGTATTTT. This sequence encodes CASSRAGGPQGTQYF.

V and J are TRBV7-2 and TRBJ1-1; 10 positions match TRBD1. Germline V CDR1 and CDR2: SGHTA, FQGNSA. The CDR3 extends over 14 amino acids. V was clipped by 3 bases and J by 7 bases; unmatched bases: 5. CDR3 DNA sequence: TGTGCCAGCAGCTTCGACAGGGGGCCTAATGAAGCTTTCTTT. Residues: CASSFDRGPNEAFF.

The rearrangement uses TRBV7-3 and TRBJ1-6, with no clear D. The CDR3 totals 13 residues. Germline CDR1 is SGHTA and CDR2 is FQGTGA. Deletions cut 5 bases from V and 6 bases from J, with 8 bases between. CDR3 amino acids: CASSRSRNSPLHF. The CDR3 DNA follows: TGTGCCAGCAGCCGTTCCCGTAATTCACCCCTCCACTTT.

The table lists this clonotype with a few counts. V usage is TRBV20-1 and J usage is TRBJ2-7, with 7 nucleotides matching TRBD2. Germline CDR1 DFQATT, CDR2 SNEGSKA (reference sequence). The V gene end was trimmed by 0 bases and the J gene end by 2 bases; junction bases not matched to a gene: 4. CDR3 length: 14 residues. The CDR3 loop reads CSARETGGPYEQYF. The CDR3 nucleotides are TGCAGTGCTAGAGAGACGGGAGGACCCTACGAGCAGTACTTC.

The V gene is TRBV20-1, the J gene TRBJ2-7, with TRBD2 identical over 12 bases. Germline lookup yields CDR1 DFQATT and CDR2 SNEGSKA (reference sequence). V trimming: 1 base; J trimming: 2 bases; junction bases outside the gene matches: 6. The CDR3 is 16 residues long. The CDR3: CSARGTSGTEAYEQYF. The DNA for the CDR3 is TGCAGTGCTAGAGGGACTAGCGGGACAGAGGCCTACGAGCAGTACTTC.

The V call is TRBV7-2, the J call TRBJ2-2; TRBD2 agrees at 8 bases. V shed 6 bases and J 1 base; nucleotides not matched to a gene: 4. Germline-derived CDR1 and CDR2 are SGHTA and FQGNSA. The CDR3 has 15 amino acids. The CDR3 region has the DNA TGTGCCAGCAGACGAACTAGCGGGAACACCGGGGAGCTGTTTTTT. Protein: CASRRTSGNTGELFF.

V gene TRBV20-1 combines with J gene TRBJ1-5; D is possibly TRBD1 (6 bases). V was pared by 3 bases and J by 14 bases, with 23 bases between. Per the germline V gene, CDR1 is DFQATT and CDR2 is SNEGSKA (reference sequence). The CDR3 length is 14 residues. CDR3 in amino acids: CSASEGGQGSYEHF. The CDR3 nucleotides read TGCAGTGCTAGCGAAGGGGGTCAGGGTTCCTACGAGCATTTT.

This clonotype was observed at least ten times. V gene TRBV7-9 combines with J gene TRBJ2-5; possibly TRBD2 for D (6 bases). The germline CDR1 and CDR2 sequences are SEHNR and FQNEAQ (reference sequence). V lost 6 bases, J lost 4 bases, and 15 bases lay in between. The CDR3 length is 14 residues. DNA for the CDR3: TGTGCCAGCAGTTTTCAAAACGGGAGAGAGACCCAGTACTTC. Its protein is CASSFQNGRETQYF.

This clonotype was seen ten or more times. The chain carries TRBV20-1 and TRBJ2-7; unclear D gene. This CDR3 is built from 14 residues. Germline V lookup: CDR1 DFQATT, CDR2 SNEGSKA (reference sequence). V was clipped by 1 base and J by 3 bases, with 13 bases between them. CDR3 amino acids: CSARGSAGNYEQYF. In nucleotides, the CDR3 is TGCAGTGCTAGAGGGAGCGCTGGGAACTACGAGCAGTACTTC.

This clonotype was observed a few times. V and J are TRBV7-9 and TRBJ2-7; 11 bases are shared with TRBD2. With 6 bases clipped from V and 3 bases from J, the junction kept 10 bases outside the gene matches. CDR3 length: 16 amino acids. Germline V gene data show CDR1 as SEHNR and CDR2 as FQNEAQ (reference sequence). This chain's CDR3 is CASRPRTSGSHYEQYF. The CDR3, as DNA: TGTGCCAGCAGACCCCGTACTAGCGGGAGCCACTACGAGCAGTACTTC.

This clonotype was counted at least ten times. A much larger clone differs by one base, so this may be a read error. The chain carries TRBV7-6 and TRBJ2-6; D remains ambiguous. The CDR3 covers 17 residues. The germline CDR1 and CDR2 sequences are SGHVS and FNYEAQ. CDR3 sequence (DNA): TGTGTCAGCAGCGAGCTAGGACCGAGCTCTGGGGCCAACGTCCTGACTTTC. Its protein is CVSSELGPSSGANVLTF.

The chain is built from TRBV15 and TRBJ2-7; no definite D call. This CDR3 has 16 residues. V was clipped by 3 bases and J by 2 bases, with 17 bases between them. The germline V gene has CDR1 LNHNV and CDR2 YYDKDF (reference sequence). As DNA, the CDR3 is TGTGCCACCAGCAGTTTAACGGACGGACCGACCTACGAGCAGTACTTC. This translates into CATSSLTDGPTYEQYF.

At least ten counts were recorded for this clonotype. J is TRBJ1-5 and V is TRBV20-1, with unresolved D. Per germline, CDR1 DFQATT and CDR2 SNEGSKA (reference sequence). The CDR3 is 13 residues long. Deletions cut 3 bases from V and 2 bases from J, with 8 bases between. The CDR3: CSASRRRNQPQHF. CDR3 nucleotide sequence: TGCAGTGCTAGCAGGAGGCGCAATCAGCCCCAGCATTTT.

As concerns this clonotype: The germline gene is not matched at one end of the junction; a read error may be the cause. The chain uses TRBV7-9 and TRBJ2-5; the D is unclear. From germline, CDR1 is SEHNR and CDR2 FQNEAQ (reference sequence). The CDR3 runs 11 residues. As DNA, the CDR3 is TGTGCCAGCAGACAAATTGAGACCCACTACTTC. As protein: CASRQIETHYF.

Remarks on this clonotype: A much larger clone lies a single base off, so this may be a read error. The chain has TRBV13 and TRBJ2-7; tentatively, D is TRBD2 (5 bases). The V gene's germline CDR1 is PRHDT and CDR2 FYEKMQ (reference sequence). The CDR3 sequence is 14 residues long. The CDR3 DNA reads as TGTGCCAACAGCCCGGAGGCTCTCTCCTACGAGCAGTACTTC. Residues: CANSPEALSYEQYF.

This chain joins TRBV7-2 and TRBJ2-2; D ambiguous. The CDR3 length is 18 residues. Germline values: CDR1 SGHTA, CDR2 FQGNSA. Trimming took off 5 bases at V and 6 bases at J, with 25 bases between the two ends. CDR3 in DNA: TGTGCCAGCAGCCAAGAGTTCAGGACCTCCAGCCAGGCCGGGGAGCTGTTTTTT. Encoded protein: CASSQEFRTSSQAGELFF.

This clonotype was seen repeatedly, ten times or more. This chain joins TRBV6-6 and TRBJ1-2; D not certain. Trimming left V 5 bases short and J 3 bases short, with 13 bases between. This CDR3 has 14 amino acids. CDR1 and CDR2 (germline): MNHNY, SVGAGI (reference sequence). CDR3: CASSPPWHDYGYTF. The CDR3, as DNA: TGTGCCAGCAGTCCCCCGTGGCACGACTATGGCTACACCTTC.

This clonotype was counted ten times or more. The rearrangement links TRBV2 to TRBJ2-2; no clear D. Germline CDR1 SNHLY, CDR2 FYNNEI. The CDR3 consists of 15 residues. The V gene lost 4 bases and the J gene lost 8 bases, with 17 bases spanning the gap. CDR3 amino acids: CASSAEGPLTGELFF. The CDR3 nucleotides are TGTGCCAGCAGTGCTGAAGGCCCTCTGACTGGGGAGCTGTTTTTT.

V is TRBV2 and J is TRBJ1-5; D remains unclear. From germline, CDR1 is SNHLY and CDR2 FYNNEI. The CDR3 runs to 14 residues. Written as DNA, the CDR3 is TGTGCTTTACGTGCCAGATATAGCAATCAGCCCCAGCATTTT. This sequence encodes CALRARYSNQPQHF.

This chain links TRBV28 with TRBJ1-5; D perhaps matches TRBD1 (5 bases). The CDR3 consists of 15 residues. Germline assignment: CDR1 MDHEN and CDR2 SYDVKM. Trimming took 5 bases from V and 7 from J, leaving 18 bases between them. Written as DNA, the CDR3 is TGTGCCAGCAGTCCCGACCGGGGGGATTTGCAGCCCCAGCATTTT. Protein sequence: CASSPDRGDLQPQHF.

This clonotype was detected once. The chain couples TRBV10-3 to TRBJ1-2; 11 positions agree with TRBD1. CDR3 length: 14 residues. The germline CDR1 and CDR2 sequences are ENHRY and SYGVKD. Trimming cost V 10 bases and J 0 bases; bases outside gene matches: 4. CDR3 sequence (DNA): TGTGCCACCCGGACAGGGGGCACTAACTATGGCTACACCTTC. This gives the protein CATRTGGTNYGYTF.

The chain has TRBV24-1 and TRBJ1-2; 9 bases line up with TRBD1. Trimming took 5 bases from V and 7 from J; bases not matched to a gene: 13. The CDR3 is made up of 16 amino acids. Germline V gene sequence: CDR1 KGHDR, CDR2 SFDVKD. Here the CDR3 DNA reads TGTGCCACCAGTGCTAGACCGGGACCGACAGGGGGTGGCTACACCTTC. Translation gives CATSARPGPTGGGYTF.

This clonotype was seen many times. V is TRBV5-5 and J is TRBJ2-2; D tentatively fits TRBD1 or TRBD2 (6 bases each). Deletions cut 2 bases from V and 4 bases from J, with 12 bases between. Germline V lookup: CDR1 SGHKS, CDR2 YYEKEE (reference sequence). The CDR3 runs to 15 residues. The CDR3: CASSFRGGGTGELFF. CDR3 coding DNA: TGTGCCAGCAGCTTTCGAGGGGGAGGCACCGGGGAGCTGTTTTTT.